The clone carrying this T cell receptor (beta chain) was observed a few times. Its target is not known. The sample is drawn from a study of cytomegalovirus exposure and HLA in healthy donors. General observations from the study: TCR beta sequences numbering over 15,000 were associated with HLA alleles at 0.05 false discovery rate in a later analysis. Segments of the TCR beta V type were, in most cases, productive about 90% or about 30% of the time in an earlier analysis.

At collection, donors were nominally healthy, but unrecorded immune exposures were probable. This CDR3 has 12 residues. After removal of 5 bases from V and 8 bases from J, the junction contained 5 bases not matched to a gene. Germline CDR1 MNHEY, CDR2 SVGAGI. PCR involved 60 Vbeta and 13 Jbeta primers. Method: immunoSEQ multiplex PCR; TCRdb's copy keeps in-frame clones and lacks some. This sample has 95,000 to 130,000 clones, with around 80% found just once. The chain is built from TRBV6-5 and TRBJ1-2; 7 bases map to TRBD1. This sequence was found in a man in his thirties or forties in good health and CMV-seropositive. Sample: PBMCs. The CDR3 reads CASSPTGRGYTF. CDR3 DNA: TGTGCCAGCAGTCCGACAGGGAGAGGCTACACCTTC.